The rows below give T cell receptor beta chains drawn from one sample of a study of beta chain features in type 1 diabetes. Sequencing was performed with immunoSEQ multiplex PCR; in TCRdb, only in-frame clones are kept and a portion is missing. The table has roughly 450,000 clones, approximately 15% seen once. Sequencing was carried out using naive CD4+ T cells from blood. Receptors were obtained from a man between 25 and 39 years old in good health. Each CDR3 is given with its conserved first and last residue. A D gene is named only where the DNA matches it firmly. Size is stated for part of the rows, as once, few or many counts, or as a class when the clone is expanded.

j_gene: TRBJ2-1
v_gene: TRBV6-5
d_gene: -
abundance: -
CDR3nt: TGTGCCAGCACCCAAATACATAAAAACAATGAGCAGTTCTTC
CDR3aa: CASTQIHKNNEQFF

j_gene: TRBJ2-7
v_gene: TRBV9
d_gene: -
abundance: few
CDR3nt: TGTGCCAGCAGCGTAGGGGTCACGGCGGGGGAGCAGTACTTC
CDR3aa: CASSVGVTAGEQYF

j_gene: TRBJ2-6
v_gene: TRBV5-1
d_gene: -
abundance: -
CDR3nt: TGCGCCAGCAGCTTGAGAGGCCTCGGTGAAGGGGCCAACGTCCTGACTTTC
CDR3aa: CASSLRGLGEGANVLTF

j_gene: TRBJ2-6
v_gene: TRBV29-1
d_gene: -
abundance: many
CDR3nt: TGCAGCGTTAGTGCAGGGTGGGACGTCCTGACTTTC
CDR3aa: CSVSAGWDVLTF

j_gene: TRBJ2-1
v_gene: TRBV10-3
d_gene: -
abundance: many
CDR3nt: TGTGCCATCAGTGATCTGGGGACCCGGGGGAATGAGCAGTTCTTC
CDR3aa: CAISDLGTRGNEQFF

j_gene: TRBJ2-1
v_gene: TRBV7-2
d_gene: -
abundance: few
CDR3nt: TGTGCCAGCAGCCCTCGGACTTCTTCCTACAATGAGCAGTTCTTC
CDR3aa: CASSPRTSSYNEQFF

j_gene: TRBJ2-5
v_gene: TRBV11-2
d_gene: -
abundance: few
CDR3nt: TGTGCCAGCAGGCACCCCGGCCGCGGTCAAGAGACCCAGTACTTC
CDR3aa: CASRHPGRGQETQYF

j_gene: TRBJ2-2
v_gene: TRBV9
d_gene: -
abundance: few
CDR3nt: TGTGCCAGCAGCGTAGCTCAAACCGGGGAGCTGTTTTTT
CDR3aa: CASSVAQTGELFF

j_gene: TRBJ2-3
v_gene: TRBV5-6
d_gene: TRBD2
abundance: few
CDR3nt: TGTGCCAGCAGCTTGACAGCTTTAGCGGGGGGTGGCACAGATACGCAGTATTTT
CDR3aa: CASSLTALAGGGTDTQYF

j_gene: TRBJ1-5
v_gene: TRBV7-9
d_gene: -
abundance: -
CDR3nt: TGTGCCAGCAGCCCAACCTACAATCAGCCCCAGCATTTT
CDR3aa: CASSPTYNQPQHF

j_gene: TRBJ1-3
v_gene: TRBV7-2
d_gene: -
abundance: -
CDR3nt: TGTGCCAGCAGCTTACGCCAGGGAGACACCATATATTTT
CDR3aa: CASSLRQGDTIYF

j_gene: TRBJ2-5
v_gene: TRBV5-4
d_gene: TRBD2
abundance: few
CDR3nt: TGTGCCAGCAGCTCGGGACTAGCGGGGGAGACCCAGTACTTC
CDR3aa: CASSSGLAGETQYF

j_gene: TRBJ1-6
v_gene: TRBV27
d_gene: -
abundance: few
CDR3nt: TGTGCCAGCAGTAAAAGGCCCCTTTCACCCCTCCACTTT
CDR3aa: CASSKRPLSPLHF

j_gene: TRBJ1-5
v_gene: TRBV6-5
d_gene: TRBD1
abundance: few
CDR3nt: TGTGCCAGCAGTTACGGGACAGGAACGGGTCAGCCCCAGCATTTT
CDR3aa: CASSYGTGTGQPQHF

j_gene: TRBJ2-1
v_gene: TRBV6-5
d_gene: TRBD1
abundance: -
CDR3nt: TGTGCCAGCAGGACAGGGGCCAGGGATCGGCAGTTCTTC
CDR3aa: CASRTGARDRQFF

j_gene: TRBJ2-3
v_gene: TRBV4-3
d_gene: -
abundance: -
CDR3nt: TGCGCCAGCAGCCAAGATTGGAGGGATACGCAGTATTTT
CDR3aa: CASSQDWRDTQYF

j_gene: TRBJ1-5
v_gene: TRBV30
d_gene: -
abundance: -
CDR3nt: TGTGCCTGGAGCTGGGGTGGCAGGACTAGCAATCAGCCCCAGCATTTT
CDR3aa: CAWSWGGRTSNQPQHF

j_gene: TRBJ2-3
v_gene: TRBV7-2
d_gene: -
abundance: few
CDR3nt: TGTGCCAGCAGCTTGGGTTTAAGCACAGATACGCAGTATTTT
CDR3aa: CASSLGLSTDTQYF

j_gene: TRBJ2-3
v_gene: TRBV7-2
d_gene: -
abundance: -
CDR3nt: TGTGCCAGCAGGCCAGGGGTCACAGATACGCAGTATTTT
CDR3aa: CASRPGVTDTQYF

j_gene: TRBJ1-1
v_gene: TRBV30
d_gene: -
abundance: -
CDR3nt: TGTGCCTGGACCCAGACTTATACGAACACTGAAGCTTTCTTT
CDR3aa: CAWTQTYTNTEAFF

j_gene: TRBJ2-1
v_gene: TRBV7-9
d_gene: -
abundance: -
CDR3nt: TGTGCCAGCAGCCCTCAGGGGGGTTCCTACAATGAGCAGTTCTTC
CDR3aa: CASSPQGGSYNEQFF

j_gene: TRBJ2-4
v_gene: TRBV15
d_gene: -
abundance: -
CDR3nt: TGTGCCACCAGCAGAGATTTTGTCAGCGTCAAAAAAAACATTCAGTACTTC
CDR3aa: CATSRDFVSVKKNIQYF

j_gene: TRBJ2-7
v_gene: TRBV5-4
d_gene: -
abundance: -
CDR3nt: TGTGCCAGCAGCTCGGGCCAAAGCCCCTACGAGCAGTACTTC
CDR3aa: CASSSGQSPYEQYF

j_gene: TRBJ2-7
v_gene: TRBV15
d_gene: TRBD1
abundance: few
CDR3nt: TGTGCCACCAGCAGACTGCTGGACAGGGACTACGAGCAGTACTTC
CDR3aa: CATSRLLDRDYEQYF

j_gene: TRBJ2-2
v_gene: TRBV4-2
d_gene: TRBD1
abundance: few
CDR3nt: TGTGCCAGCACCCTCAAGGACAGGGACTACACCGGGGAGCTGTTTTTT
CDR3aa: CASTLKDRDYTGELFF

j_gene: TRBJ2-4
v_gene: TRBV19
d_gene: -
abundance: -
CDR3nt: TGTGCCAGTAGTATAGAGGCCAAAAACATTCAGTACTTC
CDR3aa: CASSIEAKNIQYF

j_gene: TRBJ1-2
v_gene: TRBV6-6
d_gene: -
abundance: -
CDR3nt: TGTGCCAGCAGTTCAGACCGGCGTAGTGGCTACACCTTC
CDR3aa: CASSSDRRSGYTF

j_gene: TRBJ1-1
v_gene: TRBV30
d_gene: -
abundance: few
CDR3nt: TGTGCCTGGAGTACTAGCCAGATTGAAGCTTTCTTT
CDR3aa: CAWSTSQIEAFF

j_gene: TRBJ2-2
v_gene: TRBV5-4
d_gene: -
abundance: few
CDR3nt: TGTGCCAGCAGCTTGAGGACCGCCGGGGAGCTGTTTTTT
CDR3aa: CASSLRTAGELFF

j_gene: TRBJ2-5
v_gene: TRBV5-1
d_gene: TRBD2
abundance: few
CDR3nt: TGCGCCAGCAGCACATATCTAGCGGGAGAAGAAGAGACCCAGTACTTC
CDR3aa: CASSTYLAGEEETQYF

j_gene: TRBJ2-3
v_gene: TRBV7-9
d_gene: TRBD1
abundance: few
CDR3nt: TGTGCCAGCAGCCCAGAGGTGGGACAGGGTCCCACAGATACGCAGTATTTT
CDR3aa: CASSPEVGQGPTDTQYF

j_gene: TRBJ2-1
v_gene: TRBV29-1
d_gene: -
abundance: -
CDR3nt: TGCAGCGTTGCGGTTTCTTCGACTCGGAATGAGCAGTTCTTC
CDR3aa: CSVAVSSTRNEQFF

j_gene: TRBJ1-1
v_gene: TRBV20-1
d_gene: -
abundance: few
CDR3nt: TGCAGTGCTAGTCGGGGGACTGAAGCTTTCTTT
CDR3aa: CSASRGTEAFF

j_gene: TRBJ2-3
v_gene: TRBV7-9
d_gene: -
abundance: -
CDR3nt: TGTGCCAGCAGCTACCGACAGGGCACAGATACGCAGTATTTT
CDR3aa: CASSYRQGTDTQYF

j_gene: TRBJ1-2
v_gene: TRBV7-9
d_gene: TRBD1
abundance: -
CDR3nt: TGTGCCAGCAGCTCCTACAGGGGATTCGTAGGCTACACCTTC
CDR3aa: CASSSYRGFVGYTF

j_gene: TRBJ2-5
v_gene: TRBV9
d_gene: -
abundance: -
CDR3nt: TGTGCCAGCAACGTAGGCCAGAACCAAGAGACCCAGTACTTC
CDR3aa: CASNVGQNQETQYF

j_gene: TRBJ2-3
v_gene: TRBV29-1
d_gene: -
abundance: few
CDR3nt: TGCAGCGTCTCGACGGTCACCGATACGCAGTATTTT
CDR3aa: CSVSTVTDTQYF

j_gene: TRBJ2-1
v_gene: TRBV9
d_gene: TRBD1
abundance: few
CDR3nt: TGTGCCAGCAGCGAAAGACAGGGACCCTACAATGAGCAGTTCTTC
CDR3aa: CASSERQGPYNEQFF

j_gene: TRBJ2-1
v_gene: TRBV7-2
d_gene: -
abundance: few
CDR3nt: TGTGCCAGCAGCCCCGTAAATGAGCAGTTCTTC
CDR3aa: CASSPVNEQFF

j_gene: TRBJ1-1
v_gene: TRBV29-1
d_gene: -
abundance: -
CDR3nt: TGCAGCGCCGGACCGGGACACAAGAACACTGAAGCTTTCTTT
CDR3aa: CSAGPGHKNTEAFF

j_gene: TRBJ1-2
v_gene: TRBV28
d_gene: -
abundance: -
CDR3nt: TGTGCCAGCAGTAGGGGACCAGGTGGCTACACCTTC
CDR3aa: CASSRGPGGYTF

j_gene: TRBJ2-1
v_gene: TRBV9
d_gene: TRBD2
abundance: -
CDR3nt: TGTGCCAGCAGCGGACTGACTAGCGGGGGGTTGGATGAGCAGTTCTTC
CDR3aa: CASSGLTSGGLDEQFF

j_gene: TRBJ1-1
v_gene: TRBV5-4
d_gene: -
abundance: -
CDR3nt: TGTGCCAGCAGCCGGCGGGACGATGGCACTGAAGCTTTCTTT
CDR3aa: CASSRRDDGTEAFF

j_gene: TRBJ2-1
v_gene: TRBV4-3
d_gene: -
abundance: -
CDR3nt: TGCGCCAGCAGCCAAGATCTGGCTACGACCGGGCGTGAGCAGTTCTTC
CDR3aa: CASSQDLATTGREQFF

j_gene: TRBJ2-7
v_gene: TRBV7-9
d_gene: -
abundance: -
CDR3nt: TGTGCCAGCACCACCCTCCGGGACGGCTCCTACGAGCAGTACTTC
CDR3aa: CASTTLRDGSYEQYF

j_gene: TRBJ2-1
v_gene: TRBV11-3
d_gene: -
abundance: -
CDR3nt: TGTGCCAGCAGCTTAAGAGGGGTCATGTACAATGAGCAGTTCTTC
CDR3aa: CASSLRGVMYNEQFF

j_gene: TRBJ2-7
v_gene: TRBV7-2
d_gene: -
abundance: -
CDR3nt: TGTGCCAGCAGCCGAGTCCCTTACGAGCAGTACTTC
CDR3aa: CASSRVPYEQYF

j_gene: TRBJ2-3
v_gene: TRBV5-4
d_gene: TRBD2
abundance: few
CDR3nt: TGTGCCAGCAGCCCACGTGGCCTAGCGGACACAGATACGCAGTATTTT
CDR3aa: CASSPRGLADTDTQYF

j_gene: TRBJ2-7
v_gene: TRBV7-9
d_gene: TRBD1
abundance: -
CDR3nt: TGTGCCAGCAGCTTAGCGGGACAGGGGCGAACCTACGAGCAGTACTTC
CDR3aa: CASSLAGQGRTYEQYF

j_gene: TRBJ2-1
v_gene: TRBV6-6
d_gene: TRBD2
abundance: few
CDR3nt: TGTGCCAGCAGTAAGACTAGCGGGGAATACAATGAGCAGTTCTTC
CDR3aa: CASSKTSGEYNEQFF

j_gene: TRBJ2-5
v_gene: TRBV7-2
d_gene: TRBD2
abundance: few
CDR3nt: TGTGCCAGCAGCTTCAGTAGCGGGAGGGCCTTAGAGACCCAGTACTTC
CDR3aa: CASSFSSGRALETQYF

j_gene: TRBJ1-2
v_gene: TRBV10-3
d_gene: TRBD1
abundance: -
CDR3nt: TGTGCCATCAGCCGGGACAGGGGTGGCTATGGCTACACCTTC
CDR3aa: CAISRDRGGYGYTF

j_gene: TRBJ2-5
v_gene: TRBV29-1
d_gene: -
abundance: -
CDR3nt: TGCAGCGTTGACCCAGGGCAGGAGGCCCAGTACTTC
CDR3aa: CSVDPGQEAQYF

j_gene: TRBJ2-6
v_gene: TRBV7-9
d_gene: TRBD1
abundance: -
CDR3nt: TGTGCCAGCACCTTAGGACAGGGGGCATCTGGGGCCAACGTCCTGACTTTC
CDR3aa: CASTLGQGASGANVLTF

j_gene: TRBJ1-2
v_gene: TRBV7-9
d_gene: -
abundance: few
CDR3nt: TGTGCCAGCAGCCTATCCGGGACACTCGGCGGCTACACCTTC
CDR3aa: CASSLSGTLGGYTF